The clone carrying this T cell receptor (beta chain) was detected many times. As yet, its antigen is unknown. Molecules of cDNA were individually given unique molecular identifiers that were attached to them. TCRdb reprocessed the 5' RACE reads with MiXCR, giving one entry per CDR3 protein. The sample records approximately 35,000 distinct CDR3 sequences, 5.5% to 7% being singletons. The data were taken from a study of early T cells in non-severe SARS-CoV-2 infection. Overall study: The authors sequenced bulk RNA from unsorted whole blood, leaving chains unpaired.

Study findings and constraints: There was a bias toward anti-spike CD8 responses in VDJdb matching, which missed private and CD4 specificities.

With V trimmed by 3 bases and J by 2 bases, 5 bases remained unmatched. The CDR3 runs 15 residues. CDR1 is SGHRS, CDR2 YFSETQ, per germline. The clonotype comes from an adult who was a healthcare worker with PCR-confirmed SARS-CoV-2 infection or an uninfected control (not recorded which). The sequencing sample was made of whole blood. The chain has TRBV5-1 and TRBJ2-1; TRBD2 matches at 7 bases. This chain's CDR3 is CASSSLADTYNEQFF. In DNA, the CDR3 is TGCGCCAGCAGCTCTCTAGCGGATACCTACAATGAGCAGTTCTTC.